This T cell receptor beta chain was captured by sequencing in a study of blood T cell repertoires in COVID-19. Study context: Italy, Spain and the United States were the sources of the convalescent and acute COVID-19 samples. T cells, B-cell-depleted T cells, or PBMCs supplied cDNA or gDNA.

Authors' analysis steps: The authors estimated nucleated cell counts from reference gene primer amplification. Assay: immunoSEQ multiplex PCR; the TCRdb copy retains only in-frame clones and omits some. V and J calls plus clone size are reproduced from that table; the DNA served to infer D and trimming. The data contain roughly 150,000 clones, about 85% of them singletons. Seattle cases were enrolled at active infection and followed longitudinally. Trimming cost V 2 bases and J 4 bases; bases outside gene matches: 7. The germline V gene encodes CDR1 ENHRY and CDR2 SYGVKD. This CDR3 has 17 residues. This TCR derives from a woman older than 75 with COVID-19, enrolled during active disease. Sequencing was carried out using peripheral blood. The chain employs TRBV10-3 and TRBJ1-6, with 8 bases lining up with TRBD1. As DNA, the CDR3 is TGTGCCATCAGTGAGCCCCGGCAGGGGGCGTATAATTCACCCCTCCACTTT. Residues: CAISEPRQGAYNSPLHF.